A selection of T cell receptor beta chains follows, all from one sample in a study of blood T cell repertoires in COVID-19. Clones were read by immunoSEQ multiplex PCR, and TCRdb kept only the in-frame ones, dropping some. The sample lists 77,000 or so clones, more than 80% seen once, with approximately 4.6% in the top ten. The sample taken for sequencing was peripheral blood. The receptors here all came from a man older than 75 with acute or convalescent COVID-19. The CDR3 runs from the conserved cysteine through the conserved F or W. Fields, in order: D gene, clone size, J gene, V gene, CDR3 protein, CDR3 DNA. D genes are given only for firm matches. Rows may omit the clone size; those that give it use once, few, many or a size class.

>TRBD1|few|TRBJ1-2|TRBV2
CASSRQGADGYTF
TGTGCCAGCAGCCGACAGGGGGCCGATGGCTACACCTTC
>NA|NA|TRBJ2-1|TRBV4-1
CASSQGSPSLFLFYNEQFF
TGCGCCAGCAGCCAAGGTTCCCCTAGCCTTTTTCTATTCTACAATGAGCAGTTCTTC
>TRBD1|NA|TRBJ2-7|TRBV4-2
CASSQDRTGILEQYF
TGTGCCAGCAGCCAAGACAGGACAGGTATTCTCGAGCAGTACTTC
>TRBD2|once|TRBJ2-2|TRBV27
CASSIPGLAGGNTGELFF
TGTGCCAGCAGTATACCGGGACTAGCGGGAGGAAACACCGGGGAGCTGTTTTTT
>NA|once|TRBJ2-1|TRBV7-3
CASSLLGQGLNEQFF
TGTGCCAGCAGCTTACTGGGGCAGGGGTTAAATGAGCAGTTCTTC
>TRBD1|NA|TRBJ1-2|TRBV9
CASSGQGINYGYTF
TGTGCCAGCAGCGGACAGGGAATTAACTATGGCTACACCTTC
>NA|NA|TRBJ1-3|TRBV19
CASSSPGGVGNTIYF
TGTGCCAGTAGCTCGCCGGGGGGCGTAGGAAACACCATATATTTT
>TRBD1|few|TRBJ1-1|TRBV6-5
CASGQGRGTEAFF
TGTGCCAGCGGACAGGGGCGAGGCACTGAAGCTTTCTTT
>TRBD2|NA|TRBJ2-1|TRBV9
CASSGKGLGGYEQFF
TGTGCCAGCAGCGGAAAGGGGTTGGGGGGGTATGAGCAGTTCTTC
>NA|NA|TRBJ1-2|TRBV9
CASSGLTGNYGYTF
TGTGCCAGCAGCGGGCTTACAGGGAACTATGGCTACACCTTC
>NA|NA|TRBJ1-2|TRBV5-1
CASSSGDPGNYGYTF
TGCGCCAGCAGCTCCGGGGATCCTGGAAACTATGGCTACACCTTC
>NA|NA|TRBJ1-1|TRBV5-1
CASSTDGGRRTEAFF
TGCGCCAGCAGCACGGACGGGGGGCGCCGGACTGAAGCTTTCTTT
>NA|NA|TRBJ1-4|TRBV11-2
CASSLAASATNEKLFF
TGTGCCAGCAGCCTCGCCGCTAGTGCAACTAATGAAAAACTGTTTTTT
>TRBD2|once|TRBJ2-7|TRBV5-4
CASSSGTSGGATYEQYF
TGTGCCAGCAGCTCCGGGACTAGCGGGGGCGCAACCTACGAGCAGTACTTC
>NA|NA|TRBJ1-1|TRBV5-1
CASSLALGQLNTEAFF
TGCGCCAGCAGCTTGGCCCTAGGACAGCTGAACACTGAAGCTTTCTTT
>NA|NA|TRBJ2-2|TRBV4-1
CASSQQGNTGELFF
TGCGCCAGCAGCCAACAGGGGAACACCGGGGAGCTGTTTTTT
>TRBD2|once|TRBJ2-7|TRBV2
CASSGGAGRISYEQYF
TGTGCCAGCAGTGGGGGAGCGGGACGGATCTCCTACGAGCAGTACTTC
>NA|NA|TRBJ1-3|TRBV6-5
CASSLDSQGNTIYF
TGTGCCAGCAGTCTCGACAGTCAGGGAAACACCATATATTTT
>TRBD2|NA|TRBJ2-5|TRBV24-1
CATSDPPGLAGEAGETQYF
TGTGCCACCAGTGATCCCCCGGGACTAGCGGGAGAGGCGGGAGAGACCCAGTACTTC
>NA|NA|TRBJ2-7|TRBV28
CASSADSYEQYF
TGTGCCAGCAGTGCAGACAGCTACGAGCAGTACTTC
>NA|NA|TRBJ2-5|TRBV11-1
CASSSLGGETQYF
TGTGCCAGCAGCTCCTTAGGGGGAGAGACCCAGTACTTC
>NA|once|TRBJ1-2|TRBV25-1
CASRPHAGDHRGYTF
TGTGCCAGCAGGCCACACGCAGGGGATCACCGTGGCTACACCTTC
>NA|NA|TRBJ2-5|TRBV18
CASSQQERLETQYF
TGTGCCAGCTCACAACAGGAAAGGTTGGAGACCCAGTACTTC
>TRBD2|NA|TRBJ2-3|TRBV4-1
CASSQPATSGRASSTDTQYF
TGCGCCAGCAGCCAACCCGCCACTAGCGGGAGGGCCTCTAGCACAGATACGCAGTATTTT
>TRBD2|once|TRBJ2-2|TRBV4-2
CASSQTSGTNTGELFF
TGTGCCAGCAGCCAAACTAGCGGAACTAACACCGGGGAGCTGTTTTTT
>NA|NA|TRBJ1-1|TRBV19
CASSIEPRDTEAFF
TGTGCCAGTAGTATAGAGCCGAGGGACACTGAAGCTTTCTTT
>NA|NA|TRBJ1-5|TRBV7-2
CASSLEQGGKPQHF
TGTGCCAGCAGCCTCGAGCAGGGAGGGAAGCCCCAGCATTTT
>NA|NA|TRBJ1-4|TRBV9
CASSPTIGGNEKLFF
TGTGCCAGCAGCCCCACGATAGGCGGGAATGAAAAACTGTTTTTT
>NA|NA|TRBJ2-5|TRBV19
CASGEWDTETQYF
TGTGCCAGTGGGGAATGGGACACAGAGACCCAGTACTTC
>NA|NA|TRBJ1-5|TRBV7-8
CASSSRSRESNQPQHF
TGTGCCAGCAGCTCCCGGAGCAGAGAGAGCAATCAGCCCCAGCATTTT
>TRBD2|NA|TRBJ2-3|TRBV28
CASRHGLAGGPDTQYF
TGTGCCAGCAGGCATGGACTAGCGGGAGGCCCAGATACGCAGTATTTT
>NA|NA|TRBJ1-6|TRBV7-2
CASSSPPRVPSPLHF
TGTGCCAGCAGCTCACCACCCAGGGTCCCGTCACCCCTCCACTTT
>NA|NA|TRBJ1-1|TRBV6-5
CASRIMSGQNTEAFF
TGTGCCAGCAGAATCATGTCGGGACAGAACACTGAAGCTTTCTTT
>NA|NA|TRBJ2-7|TRBV5-1
CASSRPEGLGGTYEQYF
TGCGCCAGCAGCCGCCCTGAGGGGCTCGGGGGAACCTACGAGCAGTACTTC
>TRBD2|NA|TRBJ2-5|TRBV9
CASSVTSGAQETQYF
TGTGCCAGCAGCGTAACTAGCGGGGCCCAAGAGACCCAGTACTTC
>TRBD1|NA|TRBJ1-4|TRBV4-1
CASSRQGTGIEKLFF
TGCGCCAGCAGCCGGCAGGGGACAGGAATTGAAAAACTGTTTTTT
>TRBD1|NA|TRBJ1-1|TRBV18
CASSRGQGENTEAFF
TGTGCCAGCTCACGAGGACAGGGAGAGAACACTGAAGCTTTCTTT
>NA|few|TRBJ1-2|TRBV7-9
CASSSSRGNYGYTF
TGTGCCAGCAGCTCGAGTCGGGGTAACTATGGCTACACCTTC